The rows below give T cell receptor beta chains drawn from one sample of a study of T cell changes during pregnancy in multiple sclerosis. The table came from immunoSEQ multiplex PCR; TCRdb's copy has only in-frame clones and leaves some out. The table has about 59,000 clones, 93% seen once; the top ten hold 2.6%. Specimen: CD8+ T cells from peripheral blood mononuclear cells, collected in the third trimester of pregnancy. These receptors came from a female donor with multiple sclerosis, enrolled in a pregnancy study. CDR3s include the opening cysteine and the closing phenylalanine or tryptophan. Fields, in order: J gene, V gene, D gene, clone size, CDR3 protein, CDR3 DNA. A D gene is named only where the DNA matches it firmly. Not all rows give a size; the values are once, few, many and, for expanded clones, a class.

J gene: TRBJ1-4
V gene: TRBV10-2
D gene: .
clone size: .
CDR3 protein: CASSDSINEKLFF
CDR3 DNA: TGCGCCAGCAGTGACTCTATCAATGAAAAACTGTTTTTT

J gene: TRBJ2-3
V gene: TRBV11-2
D gene: TRBD1
clone size: .
CDR3 protein: CASSPSRPGQGLYTDTQYF
CDR3 DNA: TGTGCCAGCAGCCCCTCTCGACCGGGACAGGGGCTTTACACAGATACGCAGTATTTT

J gene: TRBJ2-7
V gene: TRBV28
D gene: .
clone size: .
CDR3 protein: CASSFAEYEQYF
CDR3 DNA: TGTGCCAGCAGTTTCGCGGAATACGAGCAGTACTTC

J gene: TRBJ2-1
V gene: TRBV15
D gene: TRBD2
clone size: .
CDR3 protein: CATSRVREGFYNEQFF
CDR3 DNA: TGTGCCACCAGCAGAGTGCGGGAGGGCTTCTACAATGAGCAGTTCTTC

J gene: TRBJ1-5
V gene: TRBV28
D gene: .
clone size: few
CDR3 protein: CASSSPRQALNQPQHF
CDR3 DNA: TGTGCCAGCAGTTCCCCAAGACAGGCTCTCAATCAGCCCCAGCATTTT

J gene: TRBJ2-7
V gene: TRBV5-1
D gene: TRBD1
clone size: .
CDR3 protein: CASSLRSETGDYEQYF
CDR3 DNA: TGCGCCAGCAGCTTGAGATCTGAGACAGGGGACTACGAGCAGTACTTC

J gene: TRBJ1-2
V gene: TRBV30
D gene: .
clone size: .
CDR3 protein: CAWSVLGSYTF
CDR3 DNA: TGTGCCTGGAGTGTCCTCGGGAGCTACACCTTC

J gene: TRBJ1-2
V gene: TRBV12-5
D gene: .
clone size: few
CDR3 protein: CASGLSPGANYGYTF
CDR3 DNA: TGTGCTAGTGGTTTGAGCCCAGGGGCTAACTATGGCTACACCTTC

J gene: TRBJ2-7
V gene: TRBV30
D gene: .
clone size: once
CDR3 protein: CAWSPGISYEQYF
CDR3 DNA: TGTGCCTGGAGCCCAGGGATCTCCTACGAGCAGTACTTC

J gene: TRBJ2-7
V gene: TRBV30
D gene: .
clone size: once
CDR3 protein: CAWSPDPDYEQYF
CDR3 DNA: TGTGCCTGGAGTCCAGATCCCGACTACGAGCAGTACTTC

J gene: TRBJ2-5
V gene: TRBV4-1
D gene: TRBD1
clone size: .
CDR3 protein: CASSHLDRDQETQYF
CDR3 DNA: TGCGCCAGCAGCCATTTGGACAGGGATCAAGAGACCCAGTACTTC

J gene: TRBJ2-3
V gene: TRBV28
D gene: TRBD2
clone size: .
CDR3 protein: CASEREGSDTQYF
CDR3 DNA: TGTGCCAGCGAGCGGGAGGGGTCAGATACGCAGTATTTT

J gene: TRBJ2-3
V gene: TRBV5-4
D gene: .
clone size: .
CDR3 protein: CASSGESDTQYF
CDR3 DNA: TGTGCCAGCAGCGGAGAGTCAGATACGCAGTATTTT

J gene: TRBJ2-1
V gene: TRBV6-6
D gene: TRBD2
clone size: .
CDR3 protein: CASSYSGRAGEQFF
CDR3 DNA: TGTGCCAGCAGTTACAGCGGGAGGGCAGGCGAGCAGTTCTTC

J gene: TRBJ1-5
V gene: TRBV6-5
D gene: .
clone size: .
CDR3 protein: CASSLGASNQPQHF
CDR3 DNA: TGTGCCAGCAGTTTAGGGGCTAGCAATCAGCCCCAGCATTTT

J gene: TRBJ2-7
V gene: TRBV11-2
D gene: TRBD2
clone size: .
CDR3 protein: CASSLDPGLGPSEQYF
CDR3 DNA: TGTGCCAGCAGCTTAGACCCGGGACTAGGACCCTCCGAGCAGTACTTC

J gene: TRBJ1-3
V gene: TRBV2
D gene: .
clone size: .
CDR3 protein: CASVQGGMVGDTIYF
CDR3 DNA: TGTGCCAGCGTACAAGGAGGTATGGTTGGAGACACCATATATTTT

J gene: TRBJ2-1
V gene: TRBV19
D gene: TRBD2
clone size: .
CDR3 protein: CASSRTSGVTYNEQFF
CDR3 DNA: TGTGCCAGTAGTCGGACTAGCGGGGTGACCTACAATGAGCAGTTCTTC

J gene: TRBJ2-7
V gene: TRBV27
D gene: TRBD1
clone size: once
CDR3 protein: CASSPGTAYEQYF
CDR3 DNA: TGTGCCAGCAGTCCAGGGACAGCCTACGAGCAGTACTTC

J gene: TRBJ1-1
V gene: TRBV12-5
D gene: .
clone size: .
CDR3 protein: CASGLSGSTEAFF
CDR3 DNA: TGTGCTAGTGGTTTGTCGGGGAGCACTGAAGCTTTCTTT

J gene: TRBJ2-7
V gene: TRBV4-1
D gene: TRBD1
clone size: .
CDR3 protein: CASSQVRDRAYEQYF
CDR3 DNA: TGCGCCAGCAGCCAAGTACGAGACAGGGCTTACGAGCAGTACTTC

J gene: TRBJ2-1
V gene: TRBV18
D gene: TRBD2
clone size: .
CDR3 protein: CASSPALAGGSYNEQFF
CDR3 DNA: TGTGCCAGCTCACCGGCACTAGCGGGAGGCTCCTACAATGAGCAGTTCTTC

J gene: TRBJ2-1
V gene: TRBV27
D gene: TRBD2
clone size: .
CDR3 protein: CASSPSPGLAYNEQFF
CDR3 DNA: TGTGCCAGCAGTCCGTCTCCGGGACTAGCATACAATGAGCAGTTCTTC

J gene: TRBJ2-3
V gene: TRBV11-2
D gene: .
clone size: .
CDR3 protein: CASSLALASGRTDTQYF
CDR3 DNA: TGTGCCAGCAGCTTAGCCCTAGCGAGCGGACGCACAGATACGCAGTATTTT

J gene: TRBJ2-1
V gene: TRBV7-6
D gene: .
clone size: .
CDR3 protein: CASSIRDILYSYNEQFF
CDR3 DNA: TGTGCCAGCAGCATCAGGGACATTCTTTACTCCTACAATGAGCAGTTCTTC

J gene: TRBJ2-2
V gene: TRBV7-8
D gene: .
clone size: .
CDR3 protein: CASSLVGRVNGELFF
CDR3 DNA: TGTGCCAGCAGCTTAGTCGGCAGGGTAAACGGGGAGCTGTTTTTT

J gene: TRBJ2-7
V gene: TRBV10-2
D gene: TRBD2
clone size: once
CDR3 protein: CASSLGTSGDEQYF
CDR3 DNA: TGCGCCAGCAGCCTAGGGACTAGCGGGGACGAGCAGTACTTC

J gene: TRBJ2-7
V gene: TRBV27
D gene: TRBD2
clone size: .
CDR3 protein: CASSLSLTSGRYEQYF
CDR3 DNA: TGTGCCAGCAGTTTATCGCTGACTAGCGGGAGATACGAGCAGTACTTC

J gene: TRBJ2-7
V gene: TRBV4-1
D gene: .
clone size: .
CDR3 protein: CASSPRTGSYEQYF
CDR3 DNA: TGCGCCAGCAGCCCGAGGACTGGATCCTACGAGCAGTACTTC

J gene: TRBJ1-5
V gene: TRBV6-5
D gene: .
clone size: few
CDR3 protein: CASMRQGREPQHF
CDR3 DNA: TGTGCCAGCATGCGGCAGGGGAGGGAGCCCCAGCATTTT

J gene: TRBJ2-5
V gene: TRBV7-9
D gene: TRBD2
clone size: .
CDR3 protein: CASSLATSGTGETQYF
CDR3 DNA: TGTGCCAGCAGCTTAGCGACCAGCGGGACTGGGGAGACCCAGTACTTC

J gene: TRBJ2-1
V gene: TRBV19
D gene: .
clone size: once
CDR3 protein: CASKGAGPRQFF
CDR3 DNA: TGTGCCAGTAAAGGAGCGGGTCCCAGGCAGTTCTTC

J gene: TRBJ2-7
V gene: TRBV2
D gene: .
clone size: .
CDR3 protein: CASSEGGPLNYEQYF
CDR3 DNA: TGTGCCAGCAGTGAAGGAGGGCCGTTAAACTACGAGCAGTACTTC

J gene: TRBJ1-5
V gene: TRBV6-4
D gene: TRBD1
clone size: .
CDR3 protein: CASSPHGTGNSNQPQHF
CDR3 DNA: TGTGCCAGCAGTCCACACGGGACAGGTAATAGCAATCAGCCCCAGCATTTT

J gene: TRBJ2-1
V gene: TRBV30
D gene: TRBD1
clone size: .
CDR3 protein: CAWSVVPGQGADEQFF
CDR3 DNA: TGTGCCTGGAGTGTAGTACCGGGACAGGGGGCAGATGAGCAGTTCTTC

J gene: TRBJ1-5
V gene: TRBV7-9
D gene: .
clone size: few
CDR3 protein: CASSLGSSGNQPQHF
CDR3 DNA: TGTGCCAGCAGCTTAGGGTCCTCGGGCAATCAGCCCCAGCATTTT

J gene: TRBJ1-4
V gene: TRBV19
D gene: TRBD1
clone size: .
CDR3 protein: CASSFYGQGNEKLFF
CDR3 DNA: TGTGCCAGTAGTTTCTACGGACAGGGTAATGAAAAACTGTTTTTT

J gene: TRBJ1-2
V gene: TRBV13
D gene: TRBD1
clone size: .
CDR3 protein: CASSPGTGAGYGYTF
CDR3 DNA: TGTGCCAGCAGCCCGGGGACAGGGGCTGGCTATGGCTACACCTTC

J gene: TRBJ2-7
V gene: TRBV29-1
D gene: .
clone size: .
CDR3 protein: CSVEDINQGEQYF
CDR3 DNA: TGCAGCGTTGAAGATATCAATCAGGGCGAGCAGTACTTC

J gene: TRBJ2-1
V gene: TRBV28
D gene: TRBD2
clone size: .
CDR3 protein: CASSLTSGRDNEQFF
CDR3 DNA: TGTGCCAGCAGTTTGACTAGCGGGAGGGACAATGAGCAGTTCTTC

J gene: TRBJ1-1
V gene: TRBV7-9
D gene: .
clone size: .
CDR3 protein: CASSLPRDEAEAFF
CDR3 DNA: TGTGCCAGCAGCCTGCCGCGGGATGAGGCTGAAGCTTTCTTT

J gene: TRBJ1-1
V gene: TRBV29-1
D gene: .
clone size: .
CDR3 protein: CSVSALPTDWNTEAFF
CDR3 DNA: TGCAGCGTCTCCGCTTTACCGACAGATTGGAACACTGAAGCTTTCTTT

J gene: TRBJ2-5
V gene: TRBV7-9
D gene: TRBD1
clone size: .
CDR3 protein: CASSTRDRQQETQYF
CDR3 DNA: TGTGCCAGCAGCACACGGGACAGACAACAAGAGACCCAGTACTTC

J gene: TRBJ2-7
V gene: TRBV5-1
D gene: .
clone size: .
CDR3 protein: CASSTRLDEQYF
CDR3 DNA: TGCGCCAGCAGCACGAGGTTAGACGAGCAGTACTTC

J gene: TRBJ1-2
V gene: TRBV28
D gene: .
clone size: .
CDR3 protein: CASSLAPDYGYTF
CDR3 DNA: TGTGCCAGCAGTTTAGCGCCTGACTATGGCTACACCTTC

J gene: TRBJ2-2
V gene: TRBV15
D gene: TRBD1
clone size: .
CDR3 protein: CATRPRQGSTGELFF
CDR3 DNA: TGTGCCACCAGACCAAGACAGGGATCCACCGGGGAGCTGTTTTTT

J gene: TRBJ2-2
V gene: TRBV9
D gene: TRBD2
clone size: .
CDR3 protein: CASSKREGHFVTGELFF
CDR3 DNA: TGTGCCAGCAGTAAGCGGGAGGGCCACTTTGTCACCGGGGAGCTGTTTTTT

J gene: TRBJ2-7
V gene: TRBV27
D gene: TRBD1
clone size: .
CDR3 protein: CASSSLRAGGEQYF
CDR3 DNA: TGTGCCAGCAGTAGTCTAAGGGCAGGGGGTGAGCAGTACTTC

J gene: TRBJ1-5
V gene: TRBV30
D gene: .
clone size: .
CDR3 protein: CAWSAFTGRINNQPQHF
CDR3 DNA: TGTGCCTGGAGCGCCTTTACAGGGAGAATTAACAATCAGCCCCAGCATTTT

J gene: TRBJ2-1
V gene: TRBV19
D gene: TRBD2
clone size: .
CDR3 protein: CASSLGLAGSYNEQFF
CDR3 DNA: TGTGCCAGTAGCCTAGGACTAGCGGGCTCCTACAATGAGCAGTTCTTC

J gene: TRBJ2-4
V gene: TRBV6-1
D gene: TRBD1
clone size: once
CDR3 protein: CASSATGTENIQYF
CDR3 DNA: TGTGCCAGCAGTGCCACCGGGACAGAAAACATTCAGTACTTC

J gene: TRBJ1-1
V gene: TRBV30
D gene: TRBD1
clone size: .
CDR3 protein: CAWSPTGGNTEAFF
CDR3 DNA: TGTGCCTGGAGTCCTACAGGGGGGAACACTGAAGCTTTCTTT

J gene: TRBJ1-2
V gene: TRBV11-2
D gene: TRBD1
clone size: .
CDR3 protein: CASSPQGQGLNYGYTF
CDR3 DNA: TGTGCCAGCAGCCCCCAGGGACAGGGGCTCAACTATGGCTACACCTTC

J gene: TRBJ1-1
V gene: TRBV7-9
D gene: .
clone size: .
CDR3 protein: CASSARGTEAFF
CDR3 DNA: TGTGCCAGCAGCGCAAGGGGCACTGAAGCTTTCTTT

J gene: TRBJ2-5
V gene: TRBV10-3
D gene: TRBD2
clone size: .
CDR3 protein: CAISDPAGEPETQYF
CDR3 DNA: TGTGCCATCAGTGATCCAGCGGGAGAGCCAGAGACCCAGTACTTC

J gene: TRBJ2-4
V gene: TRBV4-1
D gene: TRBD2
clone size: once
CDR3 protein: CASSEIAGKNIQYF
CDR3 DNA: TGCGCCAGCAGCGAAATAGCGGGCAAAAACATTCAGTACTTC